Here is one T cell receptor (beta chain) with its context. There are a few counts of this clonotype. There is no known antigen for this receptor. Base quality data are lacking; no much larger clone is found one base away. This specimen's treatment or condition label, per the study, means: allogeneic hematopoietic cell transplantation with graft depleted of TCRalphabeta T cells and CD19 B cells. Transplant recipients were children who received TCRalphabeta/CD19-depleted allogeneic hematopoietic cell grafts. V gives up 7 bases and J gives up 0 bases, and the segment between their germline ends measures 11 bases. The CDR3 has 13 amino acids, counting the end cysteine and phenylalanine. This entry keeps only the CDR3 DNA: 39 bases, framed from base 1. The germline V gene yields SGHRS for CDR1 and YFSETQ for CDR2. The data derive from a study of T-cell reconstitution after alpha-beta-depleted transplantation in children (dated by TCRdb to 2016 to 2017). Concerning the study at large: Using TCR repertoire profiling, the study quantitatively followed how T-cell immune reconstitution unfolded in children after TCRalphabeta/CD19-depleted allogeneic hematopoietic cell transplantation. Study-wide conclusions, independent of this receptor: The high TCRbeta diversity at day 60 in some patients was ascribed to recipient T cells and intrathymic progenitors that had survived conditioning. Over the following months the frequencies of hyperexpanded clones went down, and after one year T-cell counts and TCRbeta diversity were mostly credited to newly produced T cells. About two months after transplant, the apparently early recovery of alphabetaT-cell counts reportedly depended on just several hundred clones that had expanded rapidly and came from non-depleted graft cells.

Libraries were prepared through PCR. The sequencing machine was an Illumina HiSeq 2500. TCR library preparation used molecular barcoding, with unique molecular identifiers applied to normalize quantification of the TCRbeta repertoire. The public reads were reprocessed in TCRdb via fastp at Q25 and MiXCR, keeping in-frame beta chains. All rows with the same CDR3 protein become a single entry with the most common DNA and genes. A total of about 830,000 distinct CDR3 sequences appear in this sample, roughly 15% of them only once. In total, the top ten clones hold roughly 4.8% of the sample. This receptor chain uses TRBV5-1 and TRBJ2-7; the D gene could be either TRBD1 or TRBD2, each agreeing at 6 bases. Source: PBMCs, mostly from graft donor cells, taken 360 days after TCRalphabeta/CD19-depleted stem cell transplant. This receptor was identified in a male patient between 10 and 17 years old who had a stem cell transplant for acute lymphoblastic leukemia, so the T cells may come from the graft donor. The CDR3 sequence is CASAKGGSYEQYF. The base sequence is TGCGCCAGCGCCAAGGGGGGCTCCTACGAGCAGTACTTC.